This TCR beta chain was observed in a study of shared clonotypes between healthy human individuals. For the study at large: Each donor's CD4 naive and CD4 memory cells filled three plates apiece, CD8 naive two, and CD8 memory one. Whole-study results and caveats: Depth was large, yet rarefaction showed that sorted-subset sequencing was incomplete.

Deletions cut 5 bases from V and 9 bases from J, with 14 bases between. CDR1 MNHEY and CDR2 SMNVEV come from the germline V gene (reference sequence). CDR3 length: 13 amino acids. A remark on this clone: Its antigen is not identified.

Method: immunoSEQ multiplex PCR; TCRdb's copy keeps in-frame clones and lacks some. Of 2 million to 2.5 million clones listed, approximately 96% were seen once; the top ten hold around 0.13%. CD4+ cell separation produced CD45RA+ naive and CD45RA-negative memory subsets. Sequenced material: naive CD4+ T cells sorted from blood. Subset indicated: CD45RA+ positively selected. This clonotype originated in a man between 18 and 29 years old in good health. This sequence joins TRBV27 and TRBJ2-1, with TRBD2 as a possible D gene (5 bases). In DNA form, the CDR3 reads TGTGCCAGCAGTCCGGGCCTAGCCGGTGAGCAGTTCTTC. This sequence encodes CASSPGLAGEQFF.